This TCR beta chain stems from a study of blood T cell repertoires in COVID-19. Study background: Donors in the United States, Italy and Spain gave samples during acute or convalescent COVID-19. T cells, B-cell-depleted T cells, or PBMCs provided the cDNA or gDNA that served as material.

Source study methods: The authors estimated nucleated cell counts from reference gene primer amplification. The data were produced by immunoSEQ multiplex PCR, yet TCRdb's version contains in-frame clones alone and is incomplete. V and J calls and clone size are those listed in that table; D and trimming were worked out from the DNA. The sample lists roughly 64,000 clones, roughly 90% occurring once. The junction had 6 bases not matched to a gene; V was cut back by 6 bases and J by 3 bases. CDR3 size: 14 residues. CDR1 and CDR2 from the germline V gene are ENHRY and SYGVKD. Sequenced sample: peripheral blood. This TCR derives from a woman older than 75 with active COVID-19. The chain links TRBV10-3 to TRBJ2-3; 7 bases match TRBD2. Written as DNA, the CDR3 is TGTGCCATCAGGTCGGCGGGAGATACAGATACGCAGTATTTT. Translated, it gives CAIRSAGDTDTQYF.